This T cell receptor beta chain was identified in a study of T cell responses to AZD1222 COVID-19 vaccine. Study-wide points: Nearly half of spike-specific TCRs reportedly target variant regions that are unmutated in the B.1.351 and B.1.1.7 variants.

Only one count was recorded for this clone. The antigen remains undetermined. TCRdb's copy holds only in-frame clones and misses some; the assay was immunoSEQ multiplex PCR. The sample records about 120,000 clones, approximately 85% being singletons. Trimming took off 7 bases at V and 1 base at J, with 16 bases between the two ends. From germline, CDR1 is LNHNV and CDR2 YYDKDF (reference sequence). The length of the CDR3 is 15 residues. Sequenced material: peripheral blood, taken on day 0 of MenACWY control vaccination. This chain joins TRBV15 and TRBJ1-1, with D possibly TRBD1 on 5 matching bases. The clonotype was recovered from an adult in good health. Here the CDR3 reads CATTRGGGGNTEAFF. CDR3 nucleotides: TGTGCCACCACGCGGGGCGGGGGGGGGAACACTGAAGCTTTCTTT. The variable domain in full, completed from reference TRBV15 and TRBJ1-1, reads DAMVIQNPRYQVTQFGKPVTLSCSQTLNHNVMYWYQQKSSQAPKLLFHYYDKDFNNEADTPDNFQSRRPNTSFCFLDIRSPGLGDTAMYLCATTRGGGGNTEAFFGQGTRLTVV.